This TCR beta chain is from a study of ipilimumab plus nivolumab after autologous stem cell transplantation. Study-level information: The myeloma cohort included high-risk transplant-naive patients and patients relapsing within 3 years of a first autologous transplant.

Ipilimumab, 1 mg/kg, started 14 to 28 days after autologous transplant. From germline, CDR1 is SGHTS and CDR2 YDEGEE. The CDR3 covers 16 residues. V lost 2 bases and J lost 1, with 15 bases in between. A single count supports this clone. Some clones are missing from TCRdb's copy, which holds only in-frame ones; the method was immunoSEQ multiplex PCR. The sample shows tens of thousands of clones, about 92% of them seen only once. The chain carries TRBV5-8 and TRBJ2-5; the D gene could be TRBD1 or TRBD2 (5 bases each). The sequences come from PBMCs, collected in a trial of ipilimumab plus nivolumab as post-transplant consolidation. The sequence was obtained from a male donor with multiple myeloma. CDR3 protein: CASSLRGFGAQETQYF. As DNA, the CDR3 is TGTGCCAGCAGCTTACGGGGATTCGGGGCCCAAGAGACCCAGTACTTC.